These 11 T cell receptor beta chains were all obtained from the same sample, sequenced in a study of long-term antiretroviral therapy in people with HIV. Running of the v3.0 immunoSEQ assay took place at survey level. Repertoires were generated with immunoSEQ multiplex PCR, while TCRdb's copy carries only in-frame clones and drops some. The data contain under 25,000 clones, around 75% of them singletons. This specimen consisted of unsorted PBMCs, obtained 0.5 years before starting antiretroviral therapy. The receptors stem from a man aged 18-30 years with HIV.

The CDR3 loop reads CASSISPGTAGNTIYF. The DNA of the CDR3 is TGTGCCAGTAGTATCTCTCCGGGGACGGCTGGAAACACCATATATTTT. The chain uses TRBV19 and TRBJ1-3; D is perhaps TRBD1 (5 bases). The CDR3 is 16 amino acids. Germline values: CDR1 LNHDA, CDR2 SQIVND (reference sequence). Trimming took off 3 bases at V and 2 bases at J, with 14 bases between the two ends.

The V gene is TRBV10-3, the J gene TRBJ2-3, with 10 positions matching TRBD2. V shed 2 bases and J 4 bases; nucleotides not matched to a gene: 6. CDR3 size: 16 residues. Germline V gene lookup returns CDR1 ENHRY and CDR2 SYGVKD. CDR3 region: CAISERLAGGADTQYF. CDR3 sequence (DNA): TGTGCCATCAGTGAGAGGTTAGCGGGGGGTGCAGATACGCAGTATTTT.

This CDR3 is CASSIPPTASNQPQHF. The CDR3 nucleotides are TGTGCCAGTAGTATCCCCCCTACAGCTAGCAATCAGCCCCAGCATTTT. The J gene is TRBJ1-5, the V gene TRBV19; the D is unclear. V lost 3 bases and J 0 bases, leaving 12 bases between the germline ends. The CDR3 is made up of 16 amino acids. The germline gives CDR1 LNHDA, CDR2 SQIVND (reference sequence). Full variable domain (missing parts from reference TRBV19 and TRBJ1-5): DGGITQSPKYLFRKEGQNVTLSCEQNLNHDAMYWYRQDPGQGLRLIYYSQIVNDFQKGDIAEGYSVSREKKESFPLTVTSAQKNPTAFYLCASSIPPTASNQPQHFGDGTRLSIL.

The rearrangement joins TRBV9 to TRBJ1-4, with 7 bases identical to TRBD1. The CDR3 consists of 14 residues. J was trimmed by 8 bases and V by 4 bases; bases with no gene match: 8. Germline loops: CDR1 SGDLS, CDR2 YYNGEE. In DNA form, the CDR3 reads TGTGCCAGCAGCCTAACAGGGGAAGGAGAAAAACTGTTTTTT. It encodes CASSLTGEGEKLFF.

The rearrangement links TRBV15 to TRBJ1-6, with D unclear. This CDR3 is 14 amino acids long. Germline lookup yields CDR1 LNHNV and CDR2 YYDKDF (reference sequence). Between the trimmed V and J ends, which lost 5 bases and 4 bases, there was a span of 9 bases. The CDR3 nucleotides are TGTGCCACCAGCTCCGGGGATTATAATTCACCCCTCCACTTT. This translates into CATSSGDYNSPLHF.

This clone appeared a few times. The V call is TRBV2, the J call TRBJ2-7, with 8 nucleotides matching TRBD1. The length of the CDR3 is 13 residues. Trimming took 5 bases from V and 6 from J; bases not matched to a gene: 6. Per germline, CDR1 SNHLY and CDR2 FYNNEI. CDR3 coding DNA: TGTGCCAGCAGTATCAGACAGGGGTCCGAGCAGTACTTC. This gives the protein CASSIRQGSEQYF.

The rearrangement uses TRBV27 and TRBJ2-7; 9 bases align to TRBD1. The CDR3 is made up of 15 amino acids. The V gene's germline CDR1 is MNHEY and CDR2 SMNVEV (reference sequence). The V and J ends lost 6 bases and 0 bases, in that order; junction bases with no gene match: 6. The CDR3 DNA is TGTGCCAGCAGCCGACAGGGGGTGCACTCCTACGAGCAGTACTTC. Protein product: CASSRQGVHSYEQYF.

The rearrangement joins TRBV6-1 to TRBJ1-5; weak D call: TRBD1 (6 bases). Germline loops: CDR1 MNHNS, CDR2 SASEGT. The CDR3 is 13 residues long. V lost 8 bases, J lost 7 bases, and 15 bases lay in between. The CDR3 nucleotides are TGTGCCAGCGGAGGGGGGTCGAAACAGCCCCAGCATTTT. This translates into CASGGGSKQPQHF.

The genes are TRBV5-6 and TRBJ1-5; tentative D call: TRBD1 (6 bases). Germline lookup yields CDR1 SGHDT and CDR2 YYEEEE. The CDR3 has 14 amino acids. Between the trimmed V and J ends, which lost 1 base and 1 base, there was a span of 6 bases. CDR3 coding DNA: TGTGCCAGCAGCTTGACAGGGAGCAATCAGCCCCAGCATTTT. Translating gives CASSLTGSNQPQHF.

This chain connects TRBV27 to TRBJ2-2, with a tentative D call TRBD2 (6 bases). Germline values: CDR1 MNHEY, CDR2 SMNVEV (reference sequence). The V end was cut by 5 bases, the J end by 0 bases, with 16 bases between. This CDR3 is built from 17 residues. The CDR3 sequence is CASSPQRGFANTGELFF. As DNA, the CDR3 is TGTGCCAGCAGTCCCCAACGGGGGTTCGCGAACACCGGGGAGCTGTTTTTT.

The chain links TRBV6-5 to TRBJ1-4, with D possibly TRBD1 on 5 matching bases. Germline values: CDR1 MNHEY, CDR2 SVGAGI. V dropped 0 bases and J dropped 3 bases, with 11 bases sitting between them. The length of the CDR3 is 16 residues. This chain's CDR3 is CASSYSSDSANEKLFF. The CDR3 bases are TGTGCCAGCAGTTACTCGAGTGACAGCGCTAATGAAAAACTGTTTTTT.